The clone carrying this T cell receptor (beta chain) was counted once. Under the authors' procedure: Counts of nucleated cells, estimated from reference gene primer amplification, were obtained. Some clones are missing from TCRdb's copy, which holds only in-frame ones; the method was immunoSEQ multiplex PCR. That table gives V, J and clone size, and the DNA gave D and trimming. The sample carries 350,000 to 450,000 clones, approximately 90% recorded once. The sample belongs to a study of blood T cell repertoires in COVID-19. Whole-study context: Donors in the United States, Italy and Spain gave samples during acute or convalescent COVID-19. The cDNA or gDNA used as material had been derived from T cells, B-cell-depleted T cells, or PBMCs.

Those who participated ranged in age from about 18 to 89 years and resided in about two dozen US areas. The CDR3 runs to 16 residues. V was clipped by 3 bases and J by 3 bases; unmatched bases: 8. Germline lookup yields CDR1 SGDLS and CDR2 YYNGEE. The receptor was derived from a woman aged 40 to 50 who had been exposed to COVID-19. The chain is built from TRBV9 and TRBJ2-3; 9 positions match TRBD1. The sample consisted of PBMCs or T cells enriched from blood (not recorded which). The CDR3 sequence: CASSAQGTGSTDTQYF. The CDR3 nucleotides are TGTGCCAGCAGCGCCCAGGGGACAGGGTCAACAGATACGCAGTATTTT.